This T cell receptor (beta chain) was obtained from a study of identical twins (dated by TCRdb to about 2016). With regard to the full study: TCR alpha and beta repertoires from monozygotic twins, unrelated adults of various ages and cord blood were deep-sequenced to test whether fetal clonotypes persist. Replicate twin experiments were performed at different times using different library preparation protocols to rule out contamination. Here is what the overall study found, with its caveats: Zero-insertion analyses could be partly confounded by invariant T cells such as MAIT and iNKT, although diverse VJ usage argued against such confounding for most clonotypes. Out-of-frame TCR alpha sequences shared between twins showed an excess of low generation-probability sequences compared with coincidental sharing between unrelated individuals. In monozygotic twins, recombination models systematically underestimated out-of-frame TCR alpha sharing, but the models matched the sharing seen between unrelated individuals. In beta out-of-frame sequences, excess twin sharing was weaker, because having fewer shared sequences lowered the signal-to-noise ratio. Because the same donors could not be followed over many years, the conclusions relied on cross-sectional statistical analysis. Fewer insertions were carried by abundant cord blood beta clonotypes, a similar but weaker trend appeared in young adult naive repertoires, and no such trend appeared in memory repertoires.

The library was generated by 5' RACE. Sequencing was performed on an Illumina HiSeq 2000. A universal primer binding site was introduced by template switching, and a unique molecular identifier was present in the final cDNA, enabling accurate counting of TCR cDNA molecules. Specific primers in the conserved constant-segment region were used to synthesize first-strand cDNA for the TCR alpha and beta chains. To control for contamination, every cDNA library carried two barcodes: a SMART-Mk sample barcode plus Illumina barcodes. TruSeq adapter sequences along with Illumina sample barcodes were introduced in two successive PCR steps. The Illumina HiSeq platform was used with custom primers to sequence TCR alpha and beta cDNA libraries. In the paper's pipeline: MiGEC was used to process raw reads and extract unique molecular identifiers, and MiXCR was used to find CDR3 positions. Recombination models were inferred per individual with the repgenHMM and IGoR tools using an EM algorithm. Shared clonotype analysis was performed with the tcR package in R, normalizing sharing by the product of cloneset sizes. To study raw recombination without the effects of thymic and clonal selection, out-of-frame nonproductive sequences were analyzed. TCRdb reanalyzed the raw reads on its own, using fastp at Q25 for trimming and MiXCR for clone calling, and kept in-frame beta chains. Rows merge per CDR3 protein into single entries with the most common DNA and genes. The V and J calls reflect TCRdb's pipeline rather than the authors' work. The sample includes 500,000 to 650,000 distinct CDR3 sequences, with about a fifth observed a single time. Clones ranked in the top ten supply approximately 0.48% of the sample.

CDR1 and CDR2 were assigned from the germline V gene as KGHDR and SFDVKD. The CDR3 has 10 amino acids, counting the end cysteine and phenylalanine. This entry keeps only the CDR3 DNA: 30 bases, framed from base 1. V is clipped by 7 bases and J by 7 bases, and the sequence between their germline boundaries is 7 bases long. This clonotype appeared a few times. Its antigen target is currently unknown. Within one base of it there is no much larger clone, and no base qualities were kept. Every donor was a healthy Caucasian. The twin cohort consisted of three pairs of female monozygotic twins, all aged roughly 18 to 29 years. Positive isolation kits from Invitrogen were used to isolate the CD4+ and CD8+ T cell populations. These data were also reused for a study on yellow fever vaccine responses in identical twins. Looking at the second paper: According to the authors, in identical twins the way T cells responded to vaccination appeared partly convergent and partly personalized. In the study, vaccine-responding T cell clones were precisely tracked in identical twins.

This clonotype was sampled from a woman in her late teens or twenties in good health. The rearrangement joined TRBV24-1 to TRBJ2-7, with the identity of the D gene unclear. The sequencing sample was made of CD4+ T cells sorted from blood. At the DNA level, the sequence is TGTGCCACCAGCGTTTATGAGCAGTACTTC. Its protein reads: CATSVYEQYF.